This TCR beta chain was retrieved from a study of cytomegalovirus exposure and HLA in healthy donors. Study-wide results and limits: Usually a TCR sequence was rare, but some public TCRs were found in many donors.

Repertoires were generated with immunoSEQ multiplex PCR, while TCRdb's copy carries only in-frame clones and drops some. The data contain about 120,000 clones, roughly 90% of them singletons. In regard to this clone: Its antigen is still unknown.

The TCR originated in a woman younger than 35 in good health and CMV-seropositive. The sample taken for sequencing was PBMCs.

CDR3 sequence (DNA): TGTGCCAGTAGCGGGACAGACGAGCAGTACTTC. Its translation is CASSGTDEQYF. V gene TRBV19 combines with J gene TRBJ2-7; 7 bases are shared with TRBD1. There are 11 residues in the CDR3. V lost 6 bases, J lost 5 bases, and 1 base stayed unmatched. The germline CDR1 and CDR2 sequences are LNHDA and SQIVND (reference sequence).